This T cell receptor beta chain originates from a study of beta chain features in type 1 diabetes. Since all of the isolated RNA was reverse transcribed, expressed TCRB transcripts were what got sequenced. Profiling relied on immunoSEQ multiplex PCR, and the TCRdb table lists in-frame clones only, not all of them. This table holds around 250,000 clones, about 26% found once. This clone was detected a few times. This CDR3 spans 14 amino acids. Germline CDR1 reads MGHDK; CDR2 reads SYGVNS. V lost 1 base to trimming and J lost 1 base, with 7 bases between them. This clonotype was sampled from a man younger than 45 in good health. The sample taken for sequencing was central memory CD4+ T cells from blood. J is TRBJ1-1 and V is TRBV25-1; the D is unclear. The CDR3 DNA reads TGTGCCAGCAGTGAATCAGGCGAGAACACTGAAGCTTTCTTT. It specifies CASSESGENTEAFF.